The rows below give T cell receptor beta chains drawn from one sample of a study of Tregs in tolerant kidney transplant recipients. Only in-frame clones appear in the TCRdb table, and some are missing; sequencing was by immunoSEQ multiplex PCR. The profile shows 20,000 to 25,000 clones, roughly 80% of them singletons. The sequenced sample was CD8+ T cells from blood (PBMCs), obtained 6 months after the transplant. The receptors were gathered from a human patient who received a combined kidney and bone marrow transplant. Some T cells may be graft donor cells. Each CDR3 is given with its conserved first and last residue. D genes are given only for firm matches. Rows give clone size only sometimes, using once, few, many, or a class for an expanded clone.

cdr3_aa,cdr3_nt,clone_size,j_call,d_call,v_call
CAWSSGTNTEAFF,TGTGCCTGGAGTTCAGGCACAAACACTGAAGCTTTCTTT,.,TRBJ1-1,.,TRBV30
CASSGQPLYNSPLHF,TGTGCCAGCAGTGGACAGCCTCTCTATAATTCACCCCTCCACTTT,once,TRBJ1-6,.,TRBV7-2
CASNRQGQPGELFF,TGTGCCAGTAATAGACAGGGACAACCCGGGGAGCTGTTTTTT,.,TRBJ2-2,TRBD1,TRBV19
CASSEAGGGLADYEQYF,TGTGCCAGCAGTGAAGCAGGAGGGGGACTAGCGGACTACGAGCAGTACTTC,few,TRBJ2-7,TRBD2,TRBV2
CASSYLPNTGELFF,TGTGCCAGCAGTTACCTACCTAACACCGGGGAGCTGTTTTTT,few,TRBJ2-2,.,TRBV6-6
CASRIWGESSDTQYF,TGTGCCAGTAGAATTTGGGGGGAGAGCTCAGATACGCAGTATTTT,.,TRBJ2-3,.,TRBV19
CASSVGSSGANVLTF,TGTGCCAGCAGCGTAGGCAGCTCTGGGGCCAACGTCCTGACTTTC,.,TRBJ2-6,.,TRBV9
CASSPPWGQNTEAFF,TGTGCCAGCAGTCCCCCTTGGGGCCAGAACACTGAAGCTTTCTTT,.,TRBJ1-1,.,TRBV28
CASSIDLSGRTNPGQSF,TGTGCCAGTAGTATAGATCTATCCGGCCGCACAAATCCGGGACAGAGCTTT,.,TRBJ1-1,TRBD1,TRBV19
CASSSTLVASTDTQYF,TGTGCCAGCAGCTCAACCCTAGTGGCTAGCACAGATACGCAGTATTTT,.,TRBJ2-3,.,TRBV7-9
CASSQASGGNQPQHF,TGCGCCAGCAGCCAAGCCTCAGGGGGCAATCAGCCCCAGCATTTT,.,TRBJ1-5,.,TRBV4-1
CASSLAVAGASYNEQFF,TGTGCCAGCAGCTTAGCAGTGGCGGGGGCCTCATACAATGAGCAGTTCTTC,.,TRBJ2-1,.,TRBV7-8
CASSQTTQAGEQYF,TGTGCCAGCAGCCAGACCACCCAGGCGGGCGAGCAGTACTTC,.,TRBJ2-7,.,TRBV5-4
CATSRGGLAYEQYF,TGTGCCACCAGCAGAGGTGGCCTCGCCTACGAGCAGTACTTC,.,TRBJ2-7,.,TRBV15
CASNRGSSYNEQFF,TGTGCCAGTAATCGGGGGAGCTCCTACAATGAGCAGTTCTTC,.,TRBJ2-1,.,TRBV19
CSVELASSYEQYF,TGCAGCGTTGAACTAGCGAGCTCCTACGAGCAGTACTTC,once,TRBJ2-7,.,TRBV29-1
CASSQIAGGSYNEQFF,TGCGCCAGCAGCCAAATAGCGGGGGGTTCCTACAATGAGCAGTTCTTC,.,TRBJ2-1,TRBD2,TRBV4-1
CASSVAGGNTGELFF,TGTGCCAGCAGCGTAGCGGGGGGTAACACCGGGGAGCTGTTTTTT,.,TRBJ2-2,TRBD2,TRBV9
CASSPWAGVGNQPQHF,TGCGCCAGCAGCCCCTGGGCGGGGGTTGGCAATCAGCCCCAGCATTTT,.,TRBJ1-5,.,TRBV4-1
CASSHGTLTGELFF,TGTGCCAGCAGCCACGGGACACTCACCGGGGAGCTGTTTTTT,.,TRBJ2-2,.,TRBV4-2
CASSNRVANSPLHF,TGTGCCAGCAGCAACCGGGTCGCTAATTCCCCCCTCCACTTT,.,TRBJ1-6,.,TRBV9
CASSSSPGTGVYEQYF,TGTGCCAGCAGTTCAAGTCCCGGGACAGGGGTGTACGAGCAGTACTTC,.,TRBJ2-7,TRBD1,TRBV27
CASSQDSGLAGINEQFF,TGCGCCAGCAGCCAAGATTCGGGACTAGCGGGAATCAATGAGCAGTTCTTC,few,TRBJ2-1,TRBD2,TRBV4-3
CASSSKGKAVAKNIQYF,TGTGCCAGCAGCTCTAAGGGGAAAGCCGTAGCCAAAAACATTCAGTACTTC,.,TRBJ2-4,.,TRBV5-6
CASSYQGSYNEQFF,TGTGCCAGCAGTTATCAGGGGTCCTACAATGAGCAGTTCTTC,.,TRBJ2-1,.,TRBV6-5
CASSYGQGSYEQYF,TGTGCCAGCAGCTACGGACAGGGCTCCTACGAGCAGTACTTC,.,TRBJ2-7,TRBD1,TRBV11-2
CASSLPHRGFSGELFF,TGTGCCAGCAGCTTACCCCACAGGGGGTTTTCCGGGGAGCTGTTTTTT,.,TRBJ2-2,TRBD1,TRBV11-3
CASSPGAGPNEKLFF,TGTGCCAGCAGCCCAGGGGCAGGCCCGAATGAAAAACTGTTTTTT,.,TRBJ1-4,.,TRBV9
CASSQSPGATNEKLFF,TGTGCCAGCAGCCAAAGTCCAGGGGCAACTAATGAAAAACTGTTTTTT,.,TRBJ1-4,.,TRBV7-2
CASSVGGYRGQNTEAFF,TGTGCCAGCAGCGTAGGAGGTTACAGGGGGCAAAACACTGAAGCTTTCTTT,.,TRBJ1-1,TRBD1,TRBV9
CASSESSGGNNEQFF,TGTGCCAGCAGTGAGTCCAGCGGGGGAAACAATGAGCAGTTCTTC,few,TRBJ2-1,TRBD2,TRBV6-1
CSVEDLRLAGSGEQFF,TGCAGCGTTGAAGATCTTCGGCTAGCGGGAAGTGGGGAGCAGTTCTTC,.,TRBJ2-1,TRBD2,TRBV29-1
CARGAGGPDTQYF,TGTGCCAGAGGGGCAGGGGGCCCAGATACGCAGTATTTT,.,TRBJ2-3,TRBD1,TRBV19
CSVPGDTGELFF,TGCAGCGTTCCGGGAGACACCGGGGAGCTGTTTTTT,.,TRBJ2-2,.,TRBV29-1
CASSLLEVQGTYYEQYF,TGTGCCAGCAGTTTATTAGAGGTACAGGGTACCTACTACGAGCAGTACTTC,.,TRBJ2-7,.,TRBV28
CASSPDSYEQYF,TGTGCCAGCAGCCCGGACAGCTACGAGCAGTACTTC,.,TRBJ2-7,.,TRBV5-4
CASSTGGNTIYF,TGTGCCAGCAGCACGGGAGGAAACACCATATATTTT,.,TRBJ1-3,.,TRBV5-6
CSVEGQNTGELFF,TGCAGCGTTGAAGGTCAGAACACCGGGGAGCTGTTTTTT,.,TRBJ2-2,.,TRBV29-1
CASILGLAGGTSTDTQYF,TGTGCCAGCATACTGGGACTAGCGGGAGGGACTAGCACAGATACGCAGTATTTT,.,TRBJ2-3,TRBD2,TRBV27
CASSLNREGSNQPQHF,TGTGCCAGCAGCTTAAACAGGGAGGGGAGCAATCAGCCCCAGCATTTT,.,TRBJ1-5,.,TRBV7-6